This entry features one TCR beta chain sequence. The data stem from a study of blood T cell repertoires in COVID-19. Background on the study: T cells, B-cell-depleted T cells, or PBMCs provided the cDNA or gDNA that served as material.

The CDR3 loop spans 15 amino acids. The ends lost 4 bases at V and 4 bases at J; junction bases unmatched: 5. Germline assignment: CDR1 SGHKS and CDR2 YYEKEE (reference sequence). Only in-frame clones appear in the TCRdb table, and some are missing; sequencing was by immunoSEQ multiplex PCR. The sample lists approximately 29,000 clones, roughly 78% seen once, with around 20% in the top ten. The clonotype originates from a boy younger than 10 with active or convalescent COVID-19. Sequencing was carried out using peripheral blood. The chain is built from TRBV5-5 and TRBJ2-1; 10 nucleotides align to TRBD2. CDR3 DNA: TGTGCCAGCAGCCCTACTAGCGGGACTTACAATGAGCAGTTCTTC. This encodes CASSPTSGTYNEQFF.